The 12 T cell receptor beta chains below come from one sample, sequenced in a study of Graves' ophthalmopathy and Graves' hyperthyroidism. From RNA, the CDR3 regions of TCR beta chains were amplified and sequenced. Scientists carried out first-round RT-PCR using HTBI primers and then a second-round multiplex PCR. TCRdb re-derived calls from the multiplex PCR reads in MiXCR, one entry per CDR3 protein. This table has 620,000 or so distinct CDR3 sequences, roughly 20% appearing once. The sample consisted of peripheral blood. Receptors originate from a woman younger than 30 with stable Graves' hyperthyroidism. Some clones in this sample may be carry-over from other donors' samples.

This rearrangement joins TRBV5-1 to TRBJ2-7, with D perhaps matching TRBD2 (6 bases). Per the germline V gene, CDR1 is SGHRS and CDR2 is YFSETQ. V gave up 3 bases and J gave up 7 bases, with 14 bases separating them. This CDR3 has 13 residues. CDR3 DNA sequence: TGCGCCAGCAGCTCCGGGGAGGCGAGGGAGCAGTACTTC. This translates into CASSSGEAREQYF. Variable domain in full (rest from reference TRBV5-1 and TRBJ2-7): KAGVTQTPRYLIKTRGQQVTLSCSPISGHRSVSWYQQTPGQGLQFLFEYFSETQRNKGNFPGRFSGRQFSNSRSEMNVSTLELGDSALYLCASSSGEAREQYFGPGTRLTVT.

This clonotype has more than one count but fewer than ten. This chain links TRBV12-3 or TRBV12-4 with TRBJ2-7; tentatively, D is TRBD2 (6 bases). V was clipped by 3 bases and J by 3 bases, with 30 bases between them. The CDR3 totals 20 residues. This chain's CDR3 is CASSFEAGPGSTLRVYEQYF. The CDR3 nucleotides read TGTGCCAGCAGTTTCGAGGCGGGACCCGGGTCTACCCTCCGGGTCTACGAGCAGTACTTC.

A few counts support this clonotype. The rearrangement joins TRBV7-3 to TRBJ2-2; D is unclear. Germline lookup yields CDR1 SGHTA and CDR2 FQGTGA. This CDR3 comprises 15 residues. Trimming took 1 base from V and 5 from J, leaving 11 bases between them. The CDR3 reads CASSLIGETTGELFF. CDR3 bases: TGTGCCAGCAGCTTAATTGGGGAAACGACCGGGGAGCTGTTTTTT.

This clonotype was seen ten or more times. The rearrangement uses TRBV15 and TRBJ1-1; TRBD1 might be the D (6 bases). Germline V gene data show CDR1 as LNHNV and CDR2 as YYDKDF (reference sequence). The CDR3 length is 15 residues. Trimming stripped 4 bases from V and 5 bases from J, with 17 bases between. The CDR3 sequence is CATSTEQGQGTEAFF. The CDR3, as DNA: TGTGCCACCAGCACGGAGCAGGGGCAGGGGACTGAAGCTTTCTTT.

A remark on this clonotype: The CDR3 end shows no conserved phenylalanine or tryptophan, and so a read error is likely. This chain uses TRBV12-3 or TRBV12-4 with TRBJ2-7; 8 bases fit TRBD2. CDR3 length equals 16 residues. J lost 4 bases, V lost 2 bases, and 10 bases had no gene match. CDR3 in amino acids: CASSLSGGSGNYEQYL. The CDR3 DNA sequence: TGTGCCAGCAGTTTATCGGGAGGTAGCGGGAATTACGAGCAGTACTTG.

This clonotype was seen ten or more times. Germline is not matched at one junction end, which may reflect a read error. V gene TRBV18 combines with J gene TRBJ1-6, with D hard to call. Germline assignment: CDR1 KGHSH and CDR2 LQKENI. The CDR3 contains 14 residues. Here the CDR3 DNA reads TGTGCCAGCTCATATTACTCCGATAATTCACCCCTCCACTTT. It codes for CASSYYSDNSPLHF.

This clonotype occurred many times. V usage is TRBV12-3 or TRBV12-4 and J usage is TRBJ2-7; D tentatively reads TRBD1 or TRBD2 (6 bases each). The CDR3 loop spans 13 amino acids. Trimming stripped 3 bases from V and 4 bases from J, with 10 bases between. The chain's CDR3 is CASSFGGVYEQYF. CDR3 DNA sequence: TGTGCCAGCAGTTTCGGGGGCGTGTACGAGCAGTACTTC.

Many counts were recorded for this clonotype. V and J are TRBV30 and TRBJ2-4; perhaps TRBD1 as D (6 bases). This CDR3 spans 13 amino acids. In germline, CDR1 is GTSNPN, CDR2 SVGIG (reference sequence). V lost 0 bases, J lost 15 bases, and 18 bases lay in between. CDR3 nucleotide sequence: TGTGCCTGGAGTGTACAACGGGACATGCCGACGTACTTC. Its protein product is CAWSVQRDMPTYF.

J is TRBJ1-2 and V is TRBV19, with D maybe TRBD1 (5 bases). Between the trimmed V and J ends, which lost 7 bases and 1 base, there was a span of 16 bases. Germline V gene data show CDR1 as LNHDA and CDR2 as SQIVND (reference sequence). The CDR3 contains 15 residues. CDR3 DNA: TGTGCCAGTACCCCTGGGGACGGTATTAACTATGGCTACACCTTC. Amino acid sequence: CASTPGDGINYGYTF.

The sample holds a few counts of this clonotype. J is TRBJ2-5 and V is TRBV12-3 or TRBV12-4; D unresolved. Trimming left V 1 base short and J 10 bases short, with 10 bases between. This CDR3 comprises 12 residues. CDR3 in amino acids: CASSLGRISQYF. CDR3 coding DNA: TGTGCCAGCAGTTTAGGCCGAATAAGCCAGTACTTC.

This clonotype showed up many times. V usage is TRBV3-1 and J usage is TRBJ1-5; D is unclear. The CDR3 sequence is 13 residues long. The germline V gene encodes CDR1 LGHDT and CDR2 YNNKEL (reference sequence). Trimming shortened V by 3 bases and J by 15 bases, and 18 bases separated the two germline ends. CDR3 coding DNA: TGTGCCAGCAGCCAGGAAACGCTGCCCTACCGGCATTTT. It yields the protein CASSQETLPYRHF.

In its sample, this clonotype was seen a few times. The V call is TRBV7-2, the J call TRBJ2-5; 10 bases are a match to TRBD2. V lost 5 bases, J lost 5 bases, and 11 bases stayed unmatched. Germline assignment: CDR1 SGHTA and CDR2 FQGNSA. The CDR3 length is 16 residues. The CDR3 is CASSDKQAGGLETQYF. CDR3 nucleotides: TGTGCCAGCAGCGATAAACAAGCGGGGGGGCTCGAGACCCAGTACTTC.